These 17 T cell receptor beta chains were sequenced from one sample in a study of metastatic and nonmetastatic thyroid tumors. Thyroid surgery was performed in patients who had received no treatment beforehand. TCRdb re-called the PCR reads via MiXCR. Here the sample spans about 15,000 clones, about 3.5% being singletons. Sequenced: tumor tissue. The receptor source for this set is a female donor with papillary thyroid cancer or a benign thyroid nodule (not recorded which). Some clones in this sample may be carry-over from other donors' samples.

A note on this clone: One end of the junction varies from germline; a read error may be responsible. This CDR3 reads CSATNAQLGPF. CDR3 nucleotides: TGCAGTGCTACCAACGCGCAATTAGGACCCTTC. The V call is TRBV20-1, the J call TRBJ1-2, with D hard to call. CDR3 length: 11 amino acids. Germline lookup yields CDR1 DFQATT and CDR2 SNEGSKA (reference sequence).

The chain has TRBV6-1 and TRBJ1-1, with a tentative D call TRBD1 (6 bases). CDR3 length: 15 residues. Trimming cost V 6 bases and J 0 bases, with 14 bases left between them. Looked up from germline, CDR1 is MNHNS and CDR2 is SASEGT. The CDR3, as DNA: TGTGCCAGCAGGTCCCTGGCAGGGGTGAACACTGAAGCTTTCTTT. Its protein product is CASRSLAGVNTEAFF.

The sample holds a few counts of this clone. V gene TRBV14 combines with J gene TRBJ1-6; D is possibly TRBD1 (5 bases). Germline CDR1 SGHDN, CDR2 FVKESK. V lost 4 bases to trimming and J lost 7 bases, with 14 bases between them. This CDR3 region has 15 residues. The CDR3 nucleotides are TGTGCCAGCAGCCCCTTGGGGGAGGGAAATTCACCCCTCCACTTT. Protein: CASSPLGEGNSPLHF.

This clone was seen only a few times. This chain links TRBV19 with TRBJ1-1; D gene unclear. Germline lookup yields CDR1 LNHDA and CDR2 SQIVND (reference sequence). V dropped 7 bases and J dropped 1 base, with 13 bases sitting between them. This CDR3 is built from 14 residues. For the CDR3, the DNA is TGTGCCAGTATTTTTCAGTCAAAGAACACTGAAGCTTTCTTT. Translated: CASIFQSKNTEAFF.

This clone was recorded many times. The rearrangement joins TRBV6-1 to TRBJ1-5; no firm D call. This CDR3 has 15 amino acids. The V end lost 11 bases, the J end lost 0 bases, and 17 bases lay between the germline ends. The germline gives CDR1 MNHNS, CDR2 SASEGT. The CDR3 region has the DNA TGTGCCTCCTGGGGAGATTCTTATAGCAATCAGCCCCAGCATTTT. Its protein product is CASWGDSYSNQPQHF.

This clone was counted only a few times. The chain carries TRBV9 and TRBJ2-1, with 7 bases matching TRBD2. This CDR3 is 17 amino acids long. CDR1 is SGDLS and CDR2 is YYNGEE in the germline V gene. The trim removed 4 bases at V and 4 bases at J, leaving 14 bases unmatched. The CDR3 coding sequence is TGTGCCAGCAGCAAGAGAGGGTGGCTAGCGGAGTACAATGAGCAGTTCTTC. This sequence encodes CASSKRGWLAEYNEQFF.

This chain links TRBV28 with TRBJ2-7, with 7 bases lining up with TRBD1. Trimming took 3 bases from V and 5 from J; bases not matched to a gene: 10. Germline CDR1 and CDR2: MDHEN and SYDVKM. This CDR3 is built from 15 residues. The CDR3 nucleotides read TGTGCCAGCAGTTTTATCGACAGGGCGTACGACGAGCAGTACTTC. This gives the protein CASSFIDRAYDEQYF.

This clone was seen a few times. The chain recombines TRBV28 with TRBJ2-2; D not certain. V was trimmed by 0 bases and J by 4 bases, leaving 3 bases between them. Looked up from germline, CDR1 is MDHEN and CDR2 is SYDVKM. The CDR3 covers 13 residues. The CDR3 is CASSLWRTGELFF. CDR3 coding DNA: TGTGCCAGCAGTTTATGGCGCACCGGGGAGCTGTTTTTT.

The chain links TRBV28 to TRBJ2-2, with 7 bases lining up with TRBD1. Germline loops: CDR1 MDHEN, CDR2 SYDVKM. This CDR3 spans 16 amino acids. Germline trimming cut 10 bases from V and 1 base from J; bases unmatched to any gene: 12. The CDR3 DNA follows: TGTGCCACCATATCAGCTGGGACAGAGAACACCGGGGAGCTGTTTTTT. This encodes CATISAGTENTGELFF.

This clone has more than one count but fewer than ten. The V call is TRBV6-1, the J call TRBJ2-7; no reliable D call. Germline V lookup: CDR1 MNHNS, CDR2 SASEGT. The V end lost 1 base, the J end lost 1 base, and 8 bases lay between the germline ends. This CDR3 region has 14 residues. The CDR3 DNA is TGTGCCAGCAGTGAAGGGCCGTCTTCCTACGAGCAGTACTTC. This codes for CASSEGPSSYEQYF.

The sample holds a few counts of this clone. This chain uses TRBV12-3 or TRBV12-4 with TRBJ1-5; D is perhaps TRBD1 (5 bases). This CDR3 is 14 amino acids long. V gave up 3 bases and J gave up 6 bases, with 12 bases separating them. CDR3 amino acids: CASSFGRVGQPQHF. CDR3 sequence (DNA): TGTGCCAGCAGTTTCGGCAGGGTCGGTCAGCCCCAGCATTTT.

In this sample, this clone turned up a few times. One end of the junction fails to match germline, which may point to a read error. This rearrangement joins TRBV10-3 to TRBJ2-7; D perhaps matches TRBD2 (5 bases). The germline V gene encodes CDR1 ENHRY and CDR2 SYGVKD. The CDR3 is 14 amino acids. Written as DNA, the CDR3 is TGTGTCATCAGTGACCTCGGGGAGACCTACGAGCAGTACTTC. It yields the protein CVISDLGETYEQYF.

The chain couples TRBV7-8 to TRBJ2-7, with 11 bases matching TRBD2. Looked up from germline, CDR1 is SGHVS and CDR2 is FQNEAQ. This CDR3 has 18 amino acids. Germline trimming cut 5 bases from V and 1 base from J; bases unmatched to any gene: 13. The CDR3 is CASSPRLAGSPKSYEQYF. The CDR3 region has the DNA TGTGCCAGCAGCCCCCGACTAGCGGGATCTCCAAAGTCCTACGAGCAGTACTTC.

This clone has only a few counts. The V gene is TRBV6-6, the J gene TRBJ2-7, with D possibly being TRBD1 or TRBD2 (5 bases each). CDR1 and CDR2 (germline): MNHNY, SVGAGI (reference sequence). V was trimmed by 0 bases and J by 5 bases, leaving 14 bases between them. This CDR3 spans 15 amino acids. The CDR3 protein is CASSYSLGTTHEQYF. Written as DNA, the CDR3 is TGTGCCAGCAGTTACTCGTTGGGGACCACACACGAGCAGTACTTC.

A remark on this clone: Just one base apart from a much larger clone, this may be a read error. This chain joins TRBV27 and TRBJ1-1; D is unresolved. The germline gives CDR1 MNHEY, CDR2 SMNVEV (reference sequence). CDR3 size: 14 residues. Trimming removed 1 base from V and 3 bases from J, with 9 bases in between. The chain's CDR3 is CASSLCLFDTEAFF. The CDR3 nucleotides are TGTGCCAGCAGTTTATGCTTATTCGACACTGAAGCTTTCTTT.

The V gene is TRBV6-5, the J gene TRBJ2-1; 7 nucleotides line up with TRBD1. This CDR3 is built from 16 residues. Unmatched junction bases numbered 4, after V lost 0 bases and J lost 2 bases. Germline V gene data show CDR1 as MNHEY and CDR2 as SVGAGI. CDR3 bases: TGTGCCAGCAGTTACTCCCCGACAGGGACCTACAATGAGCAGTTCTTC. It is translated as CASSYSPTGTYNEQFF.

This clone is large by share. Here the CDR3 DNA reads TGTGCCAGCAGTCCACCGTGGGGGGAGGAGTTCACAGATACGCAGTATTTT. Translated, it gives CASSPPWGEEFTDTQYF. This sequence joins TRBV6-1 and TRBJ2-3; D perhaps matches TRBD2 (6 bases). The germline V gene encodes CDR1 MNHNS and CDR2 SASEGT. The CDR3 is 17 residues long. Trimming took 5 bases from V and 2 from J, leaving 20 bases between them.